These 6 T cell receptor beta chains came from one sample sequenced in a study of T-cell reconstitution after alpha-beta-depleted transplantation in children. Unique molecular identifiers were incorporated into the prepared TCRbeta library. TCRdb re-derived calls from the PCR reads in MiXCR, one entry per CDR3 protein. Of 400,000 to 450,000 distinct CDR3 sequences in the sample, roughly two fifths were seen once. The material was PBMCs, obtained before TCRalphabeta/CD19-depleted stem cell transplant. These receptor sequences come from a girl aged 2-10 years with aplastic anemia, due to receive a stem cell transplant.

The chain combines TRBV20-1 with TRBJ2-7; possible D gene TRBD2, 5 bases. CDR3 length: 14 amino acids. Germline CDR1 is DFQATT and CDR2 is SNEGSKA (reference sequence). Trimming removed 1 base at V and 5 bases at J, with 15 bases between. CDR3 nucleotides: TGCAGTGCTAGAGCGTTGATTTCGGGAAACGAGCAGTACTTC. Translation gives CSARALISGNEQYF.

This clonotype was observed a few times. The V gene is TRBV9, the J gene TRBJ1-4, with a possible D match to TRBD1 (5 bases). CDR1 SGDLS and CDR2 YYNGEE come from the germline V gene. The V end lost 3 bases, the J end lost 5 bases, and 11 bases lay between the germline ends. The CDR3 extends over 14 amino acids. CDR3 nucleotide sequence: TGTGCCAGCAGCGCCCGCGGGGGGAATGAAAAACTGTTTTTT. Encoded protein: CASSARGGNEKLFF.

The table lists this clonotype with a few counts. The chain employs TRBV29-1 and TRBJ2-3, with 7 bases matching TRBD2. The V gene end was trimmed by 6 bases and the J gene end by 1 base; junction bases not matched to a gene: 4. CDR3 length: 13 amino acids. Germline V gene lookup returns CDR1 SQVTM and CDR2 ANQGSEA. CDR3 protein: CSVGLAGTDTQYF. Here the CDR3 DNA reads TGCAGCGTGGGGCTAGCGGGCACAGATACGCAGTATTTT.

The rearrangement links TRBV15 to TRBJ1-1; no clear D. The V end lost 10 bases, the J end lost 1 base, and 10 bases lay between the germline ends. The CDR3 loop spans 12 amino acids. Germline V gene lookup returns CDR1 LNHNV and CDR2 YYDKDF (reference sequence). CDR3 nucleotides: TGTGCCATAAGTACGGGGAACACTGAAGCTTTCTTT. It translates to CAISTGNTEAFF.

This clonotype was recorded once. The chain uses TRBV9 and TRBJ2-5; D might be TRBD2 (6 bases). V dropped 6 bases and J dropped 4 bases, with 16 bases sitting between them. The germline CDR1 and CDR2 sequences are SGDLS and YYNGEE. The CDR3 is 14 amino acids. DNA for the CDR3: TGTGCCAGCAACCTCGGGACTCAGCGAGAGACCCAGTACTTC. It codes for CASNLGTQRETQYF.

This clonotype was found many times. The chain is built from TRBV5-5 and TRBJ2-7; D remains unclear. V shed 10 bases and J shed 2 bases, with 10 bases lying between them. There are 11 residues in the CDR3. Germline values: CDR1 SGHKS, CDR2 YYEKEE (reference sequence). The CDR3: CASQLTYEQYF. Written as DNA, the CDR3 is TGTGCCTCCCAGCTTACCTACGAGCAGTACTTC.